The T cell receptor beta chain described here comes from a study of blood T cell repertoires in COVID-19. Study overall: COVID-19 samples collected from the United States, Italy and Spain covered acute and convalescent phases. Sample material is recorded as cDNA or gDNA derived from T cells, B-cell-depleted T cells, or PBMCs.

Those enrolled, adults aged about 18 to 95 years, came from about two dozen US areas. The V and J ends lost 4 bases and 1 base, in that order; junction bases with no gene match: 9. Germline V CDR1 and CDR2: LNHDA, SQIVND (reference sequence). The length of the CDR3 is 18 residues. Per the original data handling: Researchers report that nucleated cell counts were estimated from reference gene primer amplification. TCRdb keeps only in-frame clones here, not all; method: immunoSEQ multiplex PCR. The V and J calls and clone size are taken from that table; D and trimming were inferred from the DNA. The table has 250,000 to 300,000 clones, approximately 91% seen once; the top ten hold approximately 2.4%.

The receptor was derived from a woman in her forties with acute COVID-19. The sample taken for sequencing was PBMCs or T cells enriched from blood (not recorded which). The chain combines TRBV19 with TRBJ1-4, with 10 bases that match TRBD1. The CDR3, as DNA: TGTGCCAGTAGTACGTCCGGGACAGGGGCGGGAACTAATGAAAAACTGTTTTTT. This translates into CASSTSGTGAGTNEKLFF. The full variable domain, with the rest looked up from reference TRBV19 and TRBJ1-4, is DGGITQSPKYLFRKEGQNVTLSCEQNLNHDAMYWYRQDPGQGLRLIYYSQIVNDFQKGDIAEGYSVSREKKESFPLTVTSAQKNPTAFYLCASSTSGTGAGTNEKLFFGSGTQLSVL.